This T cell receptor beta chain is drawn from a study of radiotherapy plus CTLA-4 blockade in lung cancer. People whose metastatic non-small-cell lung cancer was chemo-refractory got focal radiation along with CTLA-4 blockade by ipilimumab. Regarding this clone: Its target is not known.

Libraries were prepared by immunoSEQ multiplex PCR; TCRdb keeps only in-frame clonotypes and omits some of them. The table shows 50,000 to 85,000 clones, with around four fifths occurring only once. Study conclusions and caveats: Interferon-beta and early blood T cell clone dynamics reportedly predicted response best. Radiotherapy was combined with ipilimumab, and tumor-derived TCR clones then expanded in blood.

This clonotype was sampled from a human donor with non-small cell lung cancer who had a partial response to radiotherapy plus ipilimumab. The source was peripheral blood, collected from a patient treated with radiotherapy plus ipilimumab.

The CDR3 nucleotides are TGTGCCAGCAGGCCTGGGACCGGGGGTGAAGCTTTCTTT. Its translation is CASRPGTGGEAFF. V and J are TRBV11-2 and TRBJ1-1; D may be TRBD1 (5 bases). In germline, CDR1 is SGHAT, CDR2 FQNNGV. The CDR3 is made up of 13 amino acids. V was cut by 6 bases and J by 7 bases, with 15 bases left in between.